The 18 T cell receptor beta chains below come from one sample, sequenced in a study of shared clonotypes between healthy human individuals. Sequencing used immunoSEQ multiplex PCR; TCRdb keeps in-frame clones, though not all of them. In the table there are roughly 2.5 million clones, roughly nine tenths of which are singletons. The specimen was naive CD4+ T cells sorted from blood. Subset indicated: CD45RA+ positively selected. The receptors come from a man between 18 and 29 years old in good health.

J is TRBJ2-5 and V is TRBV7-6; 8 bases match TRBD2. The V segment lost 1 base and the J segment 4 bases; nucleotides outside the gene matches: 8. Germline-derived CDR1 and CDR2 are SGHVS and FNYEAQ. CDR3 length: 16 residues. The CDR3 here is CASSLGPGGLPETQYF. In DNA form, the CDR3 reads TGTGCCAGCAGCTTAGGTCCGGGGGGGCTTCCAGAGACCCAGTACTTC. The whole variable domain, filled in from reference TRBV7-6 and TRBJ2-5, reads GAGVSQSPRYKVTKRGQDVALRCDPISGHVSLYWYRQALGQGPEFLTYFNYEAQQDKSGLPNDRFSAERPEGSISTLTIQRTEQRDSAMYRCASSLGPGGLPETQYFGPGTRLLVL.

The chain recombines TRBV2 with TRBJ2-3; 12 nucleotides align to TRBD2. The CDR3 runs to 18 residues. CDR1 is SNHLY and CDR2 is FYNNEI in the germline V gene. V shed 3 bases, J shed 0 bases, and the junction held 7 bases outside the gene matches. The CDR3 reads CASSEGLAGGPSTDTQYF. The CDR3 region has the DNA TGTGCCAGCAGTGAGGGCCTAGCGGGAGGGCCAAGCACAGATACGCAGTATTTT.

V usage is TRBV2 and J usage is TRBJ2-2; D call uncertain. CDR1 is SNHLY and CDR2 is FYNNEI in the germline V gene. V gave up 4 bases and J gave up 4 bases, with 13 bases separating them. This CDR3 comprises 15 residues. In DNA form, the CDR3 reads TGTGCCAGCAGTGTAGAGATTGTGAGCACCGGGGAGCTGTTTTTT. Its translation is CASSVEIVSTGELFF.

This chain links TRBV11-2 with TRBJ2-7; no clear D gene. Near its end, the DNA agrees better with TRBJ2-5, so the J call may be wrong. There are 12 residues in the CDR3. Germline loops: CDR1 SGHAT, CDR2 FQNNGV. This CDR3 is CASSFGVRTQYF. The CDR3 region has the DNA TGTGCCAGCAGCTTCGGCGTCAGGACCCAGTACTTC.

With respect to this clone: The identical CDR3 is also encoded by other nucleotide sequences in the sample. This chain joins TRBV4-1 and TRBJ1-2; tentative D call: TRBD1 (5 bases). Germline V gene data show CDR1 as MGHRA and CDR2 as YSYEKL. The CDR3 is 14 residues long. V shed 2 bases and J shed 0 bases, with 7 bases lying between them. CDR3 protein: CASSQPGSNYGYTF. In nucleotides, the CDR3 is TGCGCCAGCAGCCAACCAGGGTCTAACTATGGCTACACCTTC.

The rearrangement uses TRBV2 and TRBJ2-5; D is ambiguous. The germline gives CDR1 SNHLY, CDR2 FYNNEI. V shed 4 bases and J shed 1 base, with 7 bases lying between them. This CDR3 is 13 amino acids long. CDR3 region: CASSAPFQETQYF. Here the CDR3 DNA reads TGTGCCAGCAGTGCGCCATTCCAAGAGACCCAGTACTTC. The full variable domain, its missing parts supplied by reference TRBV2 and TRBJ2-5, is EPEVTQTPSHQVTQMGQEVILRCVPISNHLYFYWYRQILGQKVEFLVSFYNNEISEKSEIFDDQFSVERPDGSNFTLKIRSTKLEDSAMYFCASSAPFQETQYFGPGTRLLVL.

Comments on this clone: The junction departs from germline at one end; a sequencing error may be responsible. This rearrangement joins TRBV5-5 to TRBJ1-1; possibly TRBD1 for D (5 bases). CDR3 length: 14 amino acids. Germline V lookup: CDR1 SGHKS, CDR2 YYEKEE (reference sequence). This CDR3 is CASSWGGPNTEAFF. Written as DNA, the CDR3 is TGTGCCAGCAGCTGGGGGGGACCTAACACGGAAGCTTTCTTT.

The chain uses TRBV5-4 and TRBJ2-6, with a weak D call TRBD2 (5 bases). Per germline, CDR1 SGHNT and CDR2 YYREEE (reference sequence). The CDR3 is 17 amino acids. Trimming cost V 0 bases and J 0 bases, with 10 bases left between them. CDR3 amino acids: CASSLERVSSGANVLTF. DNA of the CDR3: TGTGCCAGCAGCTTGGAGAGGGTGAGCTCTGGGGCCAACGTCCTGACTTTC.

This chain links TRBV5-5 with TRBJ2-7; D is possibly TRBD1 or TRBD2 (5 bases each). CDR3 length equals 15 residues. Deletions cut 7 bases from V and 0 bases from J, with 17 bases between. Germline-derived CDR1 and CDR2 are SGHKS and YYEKEE (reference sequence). The chain's CDR3 is CASVPGPVSSYEQYF. For the CDR3, the DNA is TGTGCCAGCGTGCCGGGACCTGTAAGCTCCTACGAGCAGTACTTC. Looking up the rest from reference TRBV5-5 and TRBJ2-7 gives the full variable domain: DAGVTQSPTHLIKTRGQQVTLRCSPISGHKSVSWYQQVLGQGPQFIFQYYEKEERGRGNFPDRFSARQFPNYSSELNVNALLLGDSALYLCASVPGPVSSYEQYFGPGTRLTVT.

The chain has TRBV5-1 and TRBJ2-2, with a possible D match to TRBD1 (5 bases). The CDR3 is made up of 15 amino acids. V was cut by 4 bases and J by 1 base, with 11 bases left in between. Germline CDR1 and CDR2: SGHRS and YFSETQ. CDR3 DNA: TGCGCCAGCAGCGAAAAGACAGTGAACACCGGGGAGCTGTTTTTT. It yields the protein CASSEKTVNTGELFF.

This sequence joins TRBV28 and TRBJ2-1; 14 bases fit TRBD2. V was pared by 5 bases and J by 1 base, with 13 bases of the junction left unmatched. CDR3 size: 20 residues. Germline assignment: CDR1 MDHEN and CDR2 SYDVKM. The CDR3 bases are TGTGCCAGCAGTGTAGTATCGACTAGCGGGGGGGCGTTTTCCTACAATGAGCAGTTCTTC. This encodes CASSVVSTSGGAFSYNEQFF.

The chain joins TRBV2 to TRBJ1-6; D is unresolved. The germline CDR1 and CDR2 sequences are SNHLY and FYNNEI. Trimming removed 7 bases from V and 6 bases from J, with 13 bases in between. The CDR3 is made up of 14 amino acids. The CDR3 bases are TGTGCCAGCACCGCGACTACGGGTAATTCACCCCTCCACTTT. This encodes CASTATTGNSPLHF.

This rearrangement joins TRBV30 to TRBJ2-3, with 9 bases matching TRBD2. The CDR3 is made up of 16 amino acids. V shed 1 base, J shed 4 bases, and the junction held 9 bases outside the gene matches. Germline loops: CDR1 GTSNPN, CDR2 SVGIG (reference sequence). The CDR3 nucleotides read TGTGCCTGGAGTGGAGGTAGCGGGAGATATGCAGATACGCAGTATTTT. It yields the protein CAWSGGSGRYADTQYF.

The chain couples TRBV6-6 to TRBJ1-5; no reliable D call. V lost 7 bases, J lost 6 bases, and 10 bases lay in between. Germline-derived CDR1 and CDR2 are MNHNY and SVGAGI (reference sequence). The CDR3 runs 12 residues. As DNA, the CDR3 is TGTGCCAGCACTCCGGGGAGTCAGCCCCAGCATTTT. Residues: CASTPGSQPQHF.

The J gene is TRBJ1-2, the V gene TRBV6-1; the D is unclear. Deletions cut 1 base from V and 7 bases from J, with 13 bases between. Germline V lookup: CDR1 MNHNS, CDR2 SASEGT. The CDR3 extends over 14 amino acids. In DNA, the CDR3 is TGTGCCAGCAGTGAAGAGCGACCTAGAGGTGGCTACACCTTC. It codes for CASSEERPRGGYTF.

The chain employs TRBV19 and TRBJ1-2, with 9 bases aligning to TRBD1. Germline loops: CDR1 LNHDA, CDR2 SQIVND (reference sequence). CDR3 length: 15 amino acids. The V and J ends lost 3 bases and 4 bases, in that order; junction bases with no gene match: 6. CDR3 amino acids: CASSIKVTGGYGYTF. DNA for the CDR3: TGTGCCAGTAGTATCAAGGTGACAGGGGGCTATGGCTACACCTTC. The full variable domain, in which reference TRBV19 and TRBJ1-2 provide the parts outside the CDR3, is DGGITQSPKYLFRKEGQNVTLSCEQNLNHDAMYWYRQDPGQGLRLIYYSQIVNDFQKGDIAEGYSVSREKKESFPLTVTSAQKNPTAFYLCASSIKVTGGYGYTFGSGTRLTVV.

The chain is built from TRBV5-1 and TRBJ2-3, with a weak D call TRBD1 (6 bases). From germline, CDR1 is SGHRS and CDR2 YFSETQ. The CDR3 length is 15 residues. The germline V and J ends were trimmed by 3 bases and 0 bases, with 11 bases remaining between them. The DNA for the CDR3 is TGCGCCAGCAGCTCACCGGGACATAGCACAGATACGCAGTATTTT. It translates to CASSSPGHSTDTQYF.

This clone was seen a single time. The chain couples TRBV7-8 to TRBJ2-2; D not resolved. The germline CDR1 and CDR2 sequences are SGHVS and FQNEAQ. The CDR3 has 16 amino acids. Trimming pared 5 bases from V and 4 bases from J, leaving 17 bases between. Here the CDR3 reads CASSGRRLNPTGELFF. CDR3 nucleotides: TGTGCCAGCAGCGGTCGGCGCCTGAACCCCACCGGGGAGCTGTTTTTT.